This T cell receptor beta chain was profiled in a study of cytotoxic CD8 clonotypes in ibrutinib-treated CLL (dated by TCRdb to the early 2020s). About the investigation overall: In this cohort, around 15 patients were treatment-naive and roughly 10 were relapsed/refractory, while some 17 had unmutated IGHV. An average of about 250,000 productive templates and approximately 90,000 productive rearrangements was obtained per sample. Every sample from remission and from progressive disease was obtained while the patients were still on ibrutinib. Response samples were taken after a median of approximately 12 months on treatment, ranging from roughly 6 to 36 months. Cryopreserved peripheral blood mononuclear cells were collected before treatment, at response, and at either disease progression or sustained remission. Partial responses were observed in 24 patients and complete responses in 2; after a median follow-up of around 68 months, remission was maintained in 15 or so patients and progression was observed in approximately twelve. Longitudinal samples were obtainable from about 30% of the roughly 86 participants in the trial. The paper as a whole reports these results and caveats: Public clonotypes were rare and either shrank or stayed stable during treatment, and the rise in clonality at ibrutinib response reflected expansion of private clonotypes. Clonality increased at ibrutinib response, stayed stable in sustained remission, and fell back toward baseline at progression. Lymph node repertoires were not examined, and the timing of sampling was not matched between patients in sustained remission and those whose disease progressed. At baseline, clonality was higher than in age-matched healthy donors and showed a strong correlation with circulating CD8+ T-cell counts.

Here V drops 7 bases and J drops 2 bases, and the junction holds 4 bases not matched to any gene. Reading from cysteine to phenylalanine, the CDR3 counts 14 amino acids. The DNA shown is the 42-base CDR3, in frame from base 1. From the germline V gene (reference sequence), CDR1 is LNHDA and CDR2 is SQIVND. A MiSeq instrument was used for deep resolution sequencing, which targeted depths ranging from 1 in 1 million up to 1 in 200,000 T cells, with coverage averaging 10x for each clonotype. The immunoSEQ hsTCRB Kit was used to generate TCR beta libraries. In the authors' own workflow: Data were analyzed with ImmunoSEQ Data Assistant and ImmunoSEQ Analyzer, with V, D and J genes assigned per IMGT definitions. Clonality, which ranges from 0 to 1, was calculated by subtracting the normalized Shannon entropy of productive rearrangement frequencies from one. Public clonotype analysis was restricted to overrepresented clonotypes comprising at least 0.05% of each patient's repertoire. Some twelve repertoires from age-matched healthy donors, obtained from immuneACCESS, served as clonality controls. TCRdb took over this immuneACCESS table, retaining in-frame rearrangements with V and J assigned. Such tables are incomplete; in checked studies, under half of the missing clones stem from an unresolved V gene, and the remainder is unexplained. Clone size and the V and J calls come from that table; the DNA yielded D and trimming. The sample contains around 25,000 clones, about 72% of them found a single time. The ten largest clones add up to less than 35% of the sample.

Concerning this clone: What this receptor recognizes is not known. No much larger clone is present one base from it, and per-base qualities are unavailable.

Sample time point, as interpreted from the label and publication: roughly 25 months on ibrutinib. Roughly 1.9 micrograms of genomic DNA were extracted from cryopreserved PBMCs for TCR beta library preparation. Longitudinal blood samples from CLL patients receiving ibrutinib monotherapy were subjected to high-throughput TCR beta sequencing. Patients were enrolled in a phase 2 open-label single-center ibrutinib monotherapy trial. Sequenced here: PBMCs, sampled after 24 months of ibrutinib treatment. Recombination joined TRBV19 with TRBJ1-2; TRBD1 matches 10 bases in the middle. The TCR was taken from a human donor with chronic lymphocytic leukemia. The sequence in DNA is TGTGCCAGTACCCTGGGACAGGGGAACTATGGCTACACCTTC. The translation is CASTLGQGNYGYTF.